Below, 10 T cell receptor beta chains from the same sample are listed, as sequenced in a study of cytomegalovirus exposure and HLA in healthy donors. Primers included in the PCR were 60 Vbeta and 13 Jbeta primers. TCRdb's table, derived via immunoSEQ multiplex PCR, lists solely in-frame clones and lacks some. The data contain under 70,000 clones, 80% to 90% of them singletons. The sample comprised PBMCs. The receptors here all came from a woman aged 25-40 years in good health and CMV-seronegative.

CDR3 amino acids: CASSLDQRLTPYNEQFF. DNA for the CDR3: TGTGCCAGCAGCTTAGACCAGCGCCTTACCCCCTACAATGAGCAGTTCTTC. The chain carries TRBV7-2 and TRBJ2-1, with D unclear. Germline values: CDR1 SGHTA, CDR2 FQGNSA. This CDR3 spans 17 amino acids. Between the trimmed V and J ends, which lost 1 base and 2 bases, there was a span of 15 bases.

This rearrangement joins TRBV19 to TRBJ1-5; 7 nucleotides match TRBD1. The CDR3 spans 15 residues. V dropped 4 bases and J dropped 1; count of bases not matched to a gene: 4. Germline V CDR1 and CDR2: LNHDA, SQIVND (reference sequence). The DNA for the CDR3 is TGTGCCAGTAGTACGACAGGGAGGAGCAATCAGCCCCAGCATTTT. Residues: CASSTTGRSNQPQHF.

The chain recombines TRBV28 with TRBJ2-7; D is ambiguous. In germline, CDR1 is MDHEN, CDR2 SYDVKM. The CDR3 covers 14 residues. V was clipped by 3 bases and J by 0 bases, with 9 bases between them. The CDR3 spells CASSFFQISYEQYF. DNA of the CDR3: TGTGCCAGCAGTTTCTTTCAGATCTCCTACGAGCAGTACTTC.

This clone was recorded once. The J gene is TRBJ1-2, the V gene TRBV5-4, with a possible D match to TRBD1 (5 bases). V lost 2 bases and J lost 2, with 10 bases in between. Germline V gene sequence: CDR1 SGHNT, CDR2 YYREEE (reference sequence). This CDR3 is built from 14 residues. CDR3 bases: TGTGCCAGCAGCTTCGAGGCAGGGAACTATGGCTACACCTTC. Amino acids: CASSFEAGNYGYTF.

J is TRBJ2-1 and V is TRBV28; D is unclear. This CDR3 has 14 residues. Germline assignment: CDR1 MDHEN and CDR2 SYDVKM. V was shortened by 1 base and J by 3 bases, with 7 bases between the two germline ends. The CDR3 here is CASSLSSFYNEQFF. In nucleotides, the CDR3 is TGTGCCAGCAGTTTATCGTCCTTCTACAATGAGCAGTTCTTC.

This clone was observed a single time. The chain is built from TRBV6-5 and TRBJ2-7, with D possibly TRBD2 on 7 matching bases. Germline CDR1 reads MNHEY; CDR2 reads SVGAGI. Trimming stripped 0 bases from V and 3 bases from J, with 12 bases between. This CDR3 is 15 amino acids long. CDR3 sequence reads: CASSYSGGAGYEQYF. DNA of the CDR3: TGTGCCAGCAGTTACTCGGGGGGGGCAGGCTACGAGCAGTACTTC.

This clone was observed a few times. This chain uses TRBV7-9 with TRBJ2-3; 12 positions match TRBD2. V dropped 1 base and J dropped 0; count of bases not matched to a gene: 2. This CDR3 contains 17 residues. In germline, CDR1 is SEHNR, CDR2 FQNEAQ (reference sequence). CDR3 sequence (DNA): TGTGCCAGCAGCTTAGGACTAGCGGGAGCTAGCACAGATACGCAGTATTTT. Its translation is CASSLGLAGASTDTQYF.

The CDR3 sequence is CASSLGQAIYGYTF. The CDR3 bases are TGTGCCAGCAGCCTCGGACAGGCCATCTATGGCTACACCTTC. The chain has TRBV7-2 and TRBJ1-2, with TRBD1 matching over 7 bases. The CDR3 totals 14 residues. Germline V CDR1 and CDR2: SGHTA, FQGNSA. V lost 5 bases, J lost 4 bases, and 7 bases stayed unmatched.

J is TRBJ2-1 and V is TRBV4-1; 8 bases map to TRBD2. The ends lost 0 bases at V and 2 bases at J; junction bases unmatched: 6. Germline values: CDR1 MGHRA, CDR2 YSYEKL. The CDR3 is 17 amino acids. The CDR3 DNA is TGCGCCAGCAGCCAAGACCGGGGTAGCGGGACCTACAATGAGCAGTTCTTC. It is translated as CASSQDRGSGTYNEQFF.

The gene calls are TRBV7-2 and TRBJ2-7; 10 positions match TRBD2. Unmatched junction bases numbered 4, after V lost 5 bases and J lost 0 bases. The length of the CDR3 is 15 residues. Germline V gene data show CDR1 as SGHTA and CDR2 as FQGNSA. The CDR3: CASSPTSGSSYEQYF. The CDR3 DNA reads TGTGCCAGCAGCCCGACTAGCGGGTCCTCCTACGAGCAGTACTTC.